This T cell receptor beta chain came from a study of CD8 T cells in Susac syndrome. Reverse transcription of about 0.5 to 1 ug RNA used random hexamers. TCRdb fed the immunoSEQ multiplex PCR reads into MiXCR, producing one record per CDR3 protein. The sample contains about 120,000 distinct CDR3 sequences, about 94% of which appear only once. This clonotype was detected a few times. The CDR3 loop spans 13 amino acids. The germline V and J ends were trimmed by 5 bases and 4 bases, with 11 bases remaining between them. Germline values: CDR1 PRHDT, CDR2 FYEKMQ (reference sequence). Source material: CD8+ T cells from PBMCs. The origin of this receptor is a human donor with Susac syndrome. This sequence joins TRBV13 and TRBJ1-1, with D unresolved. CDR3 loop: CASSPEGGTEAFF. The CDR3 DNA sequence: TGTGCCAGCAGCCCCGAGGGAGGCACTGAAGCTTTCTTT.